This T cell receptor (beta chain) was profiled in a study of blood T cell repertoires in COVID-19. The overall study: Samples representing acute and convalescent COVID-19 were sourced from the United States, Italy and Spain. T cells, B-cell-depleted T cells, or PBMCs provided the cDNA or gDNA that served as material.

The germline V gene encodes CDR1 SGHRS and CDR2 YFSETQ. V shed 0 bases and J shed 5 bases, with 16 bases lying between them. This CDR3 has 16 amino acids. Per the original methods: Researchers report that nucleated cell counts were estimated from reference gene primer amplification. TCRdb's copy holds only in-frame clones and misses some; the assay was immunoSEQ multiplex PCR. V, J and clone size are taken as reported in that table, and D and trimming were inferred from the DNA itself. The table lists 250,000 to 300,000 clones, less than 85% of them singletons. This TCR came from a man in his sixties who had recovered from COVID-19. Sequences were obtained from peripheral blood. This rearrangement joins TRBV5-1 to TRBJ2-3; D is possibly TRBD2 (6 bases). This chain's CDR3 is CASSLALAQGQDTQYF. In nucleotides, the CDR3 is TGCGCCAGCAGCTTGGCCCTAGCGCAAGGACAAGATACGCAGTATTTT.